This TCR beta chain was sequenced in a study of T cell responses to AZD1222 COVID-19 vaccine. General observations from the study: Repertoires were collected only later (after the peak T cell response had occurred). Donor demographics were predominantly white British with a female majority; clonal diversity may be underestimated.

Per the germline V gene, CDR1 is SGHRS and CDR2 is YFSETQ. Germline trimming cut 4 bases from V and 2 bases from J; bases unmatched to any gene: 9. The CDR3 spans 17 residues. Only in-frame clones appear in the TCRdb table, and some are missing; sequencing was by immunoSEQ multiplex PCR. The sample holds about 130,000 clones, 88% seen once. Of note for this clone: What it binds is not known.

The starting material was peripheral blood, obtained on day 0 of AZD1222 vaccination. This receptor was taken from an adult in good health. The chain has TRBV5-1 and TRBJ2-3, with 11 bases matching TRBD2. In DNA, the CDR3 is TGCGCCAGCAGCGTAGCACTAGCGGGGGCCGTCACAGATACGCAGTATTTT. It encodes CASSVALAGAVTDTQYF.